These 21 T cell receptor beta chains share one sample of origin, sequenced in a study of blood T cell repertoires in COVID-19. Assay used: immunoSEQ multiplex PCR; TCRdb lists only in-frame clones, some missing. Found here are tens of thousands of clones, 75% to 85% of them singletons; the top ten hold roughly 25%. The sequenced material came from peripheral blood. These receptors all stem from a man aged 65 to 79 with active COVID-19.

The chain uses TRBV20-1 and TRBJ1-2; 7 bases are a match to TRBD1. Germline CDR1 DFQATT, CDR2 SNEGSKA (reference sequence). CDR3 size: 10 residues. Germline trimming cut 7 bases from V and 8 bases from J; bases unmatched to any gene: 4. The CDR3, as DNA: TGCAGTGTTAACAGGGGCGGCTACACCTTC. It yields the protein CSVNRGGYTF.

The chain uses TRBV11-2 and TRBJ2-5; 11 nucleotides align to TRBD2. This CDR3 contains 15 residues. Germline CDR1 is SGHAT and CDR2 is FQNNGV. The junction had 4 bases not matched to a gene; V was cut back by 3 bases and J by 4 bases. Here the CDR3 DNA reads TGTGCCAGCAGCTTCCTAGCGGGGGGAGCAGAGACCCAGTACTTC. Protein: CASSFLAGGAETQYF. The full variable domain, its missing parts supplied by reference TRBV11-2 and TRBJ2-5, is EAGVAQSPRYKIIEKRQSVAFWCNPISGHATLYWYQQILGQGPKLLIQFQNNGVVDDSQLPKDRFSAERLKGVDSTLKIQPAKLEDSAVYLCASSFLAGGAETQYFGPGTRLLVL.

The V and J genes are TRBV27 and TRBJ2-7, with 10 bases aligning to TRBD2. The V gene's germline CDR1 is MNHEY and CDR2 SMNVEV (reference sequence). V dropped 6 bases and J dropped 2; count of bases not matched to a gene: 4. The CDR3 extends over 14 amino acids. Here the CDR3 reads CASSPSGGTYEQYF. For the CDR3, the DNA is TGTGCCAGCAGCCCTAGCGGGGGCACCTACGAGCAGTACTTC.

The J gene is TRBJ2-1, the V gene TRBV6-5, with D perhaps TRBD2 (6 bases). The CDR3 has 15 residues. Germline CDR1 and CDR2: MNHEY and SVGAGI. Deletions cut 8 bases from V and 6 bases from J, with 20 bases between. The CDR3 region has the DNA TGTGCCAGCTGGACGGGGCAGGGAGGCTCCAATGAGCAGTTCTTC. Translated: CASWTGQGGSNEQFF.

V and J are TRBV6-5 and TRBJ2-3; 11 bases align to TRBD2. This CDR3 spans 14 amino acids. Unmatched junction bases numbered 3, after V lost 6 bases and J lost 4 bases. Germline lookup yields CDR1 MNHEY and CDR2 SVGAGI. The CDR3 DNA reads TGTGCCAGCAGGACTAGCGGGAAGGCAGATACGCAGTATTTT. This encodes CASRTSGKADTQYF.

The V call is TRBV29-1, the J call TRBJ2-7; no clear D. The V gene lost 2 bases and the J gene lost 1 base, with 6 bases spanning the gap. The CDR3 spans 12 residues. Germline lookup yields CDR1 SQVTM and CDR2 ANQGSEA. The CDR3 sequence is CSVESQSYEQYF. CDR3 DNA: TGCAGCGTTGAATCTCAGTCCTACGAGCAGTACTTC.

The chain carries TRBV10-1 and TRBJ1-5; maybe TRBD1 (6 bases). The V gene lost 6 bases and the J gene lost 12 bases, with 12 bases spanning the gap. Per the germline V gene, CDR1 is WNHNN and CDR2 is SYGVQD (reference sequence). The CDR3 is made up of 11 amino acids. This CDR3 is CASREGGIQHF. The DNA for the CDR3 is TGCGCCAGCAGGGAGGGGGGGATCCAGCATTTT.

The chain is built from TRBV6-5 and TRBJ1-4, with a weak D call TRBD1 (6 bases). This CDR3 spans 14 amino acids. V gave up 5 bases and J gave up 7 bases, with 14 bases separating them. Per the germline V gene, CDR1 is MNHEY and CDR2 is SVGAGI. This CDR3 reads CASSRGGRIEKLFF. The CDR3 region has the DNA TGTGCCAGCAGTAGGGGGGGCCGAATTGAAAAACTGTTTTTT.

CDR3 loop: CASKRGTEAFF. The CDR3 DNA reads TGTGCCAGTAAGAGAGGGACTGAAGCTTTCTTT. The rearrangement joins TRBV19 to TRBJ1-1; D is ambiguous. Germline lookup yields CDR1 LNHDA and CDR2 SQIVND (reference sequence). Deletions cut 7 bases from V and 5 bases from J, with 8 bases between. This CDR3 has 11 residues.

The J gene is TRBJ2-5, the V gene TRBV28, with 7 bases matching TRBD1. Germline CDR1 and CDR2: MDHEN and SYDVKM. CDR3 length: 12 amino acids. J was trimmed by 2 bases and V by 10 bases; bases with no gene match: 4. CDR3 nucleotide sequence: TGTGCCATAACAGGGGCTCAAGAGACCCAGTACTTC. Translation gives CAITGAQETQYF.

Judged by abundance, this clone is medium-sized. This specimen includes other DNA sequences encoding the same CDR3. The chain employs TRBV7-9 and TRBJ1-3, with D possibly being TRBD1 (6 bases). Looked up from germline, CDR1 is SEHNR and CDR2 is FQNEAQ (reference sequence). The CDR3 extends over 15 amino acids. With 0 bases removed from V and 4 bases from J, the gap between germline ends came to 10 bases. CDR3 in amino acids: CASSLAQGAGNTIYF. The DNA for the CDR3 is TGTGCCAGCAGCTTAGCACAGGGTGCCGGAAACACCATATATTTT.

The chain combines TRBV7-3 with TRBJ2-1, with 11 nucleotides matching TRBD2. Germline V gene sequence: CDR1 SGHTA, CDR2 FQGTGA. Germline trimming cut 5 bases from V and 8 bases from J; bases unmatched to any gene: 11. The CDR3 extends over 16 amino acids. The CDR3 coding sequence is TGTGCCAGCAGCCCAATTAGCGGGGGGGCTATCGATGAGCAGTTCTTC. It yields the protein CASSPISGGAIDEQFF.

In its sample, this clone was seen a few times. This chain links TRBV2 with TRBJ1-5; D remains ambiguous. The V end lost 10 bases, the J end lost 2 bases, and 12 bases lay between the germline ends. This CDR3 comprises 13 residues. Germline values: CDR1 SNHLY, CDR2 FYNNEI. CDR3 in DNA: TGTGCCACCAAATCAGTGGGCAATCAGCCCCAGCATTTT. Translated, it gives CATKSVGNQPQHF.

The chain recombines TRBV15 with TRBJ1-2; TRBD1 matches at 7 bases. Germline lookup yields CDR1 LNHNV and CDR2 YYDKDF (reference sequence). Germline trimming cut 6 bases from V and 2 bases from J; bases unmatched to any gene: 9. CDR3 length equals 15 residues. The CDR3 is CATSRDSRYNYGYTF. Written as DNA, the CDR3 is TGTGCCACCAGTAGGGACAGCCGTTACAACTATGGCTACACCTTC.

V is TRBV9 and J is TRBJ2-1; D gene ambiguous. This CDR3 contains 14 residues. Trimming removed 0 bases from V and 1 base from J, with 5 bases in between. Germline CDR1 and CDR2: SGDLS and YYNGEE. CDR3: CASSVAGSYNEQFF. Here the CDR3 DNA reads TGTGCCAGCAGCGTAGCGGGTTCCTACAATGAGCAGTTCTTC.

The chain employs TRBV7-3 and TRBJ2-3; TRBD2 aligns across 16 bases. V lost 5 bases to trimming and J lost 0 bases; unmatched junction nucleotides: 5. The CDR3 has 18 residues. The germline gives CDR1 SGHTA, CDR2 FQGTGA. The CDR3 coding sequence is TGTGCCAGCAGCGGGACTAGCGGGAGGGTAACTAGCACAGATACGCAGTATTTT. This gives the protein CASSGTSGRVTSTDTQYF.

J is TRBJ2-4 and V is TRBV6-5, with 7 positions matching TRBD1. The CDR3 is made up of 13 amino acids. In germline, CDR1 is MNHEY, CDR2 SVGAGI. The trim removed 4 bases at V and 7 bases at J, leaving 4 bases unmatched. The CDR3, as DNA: TGTGCCAGCAGTTTTGACAGGGCGAACATTCAGTACTTC. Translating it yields CASSFDRANIQYF.

The CDR3 DNA sequence: TGTGCCAGCTCGCGCCGGGACAGGGGTATCGAAGAGACCCAGTACTTC. Translation: CASSRRDRGIEETQYF. The chain recombines TRBV18 with TRBJ2-5; 10 bases fit TRBD1. Germline trimming cut 6 bases from V and 3 bases from J; bases unmatched to any gene: 10. The CDR3 covers 16 residues. The germline CDR1 and CDR2 sequences are KGHSH and LQKENI.

The CDR3 loop reads CASSYRPGKGTDTQYF. CDR3 DNA: TGTGCCAGCAGTTACCGCCCAGGGAAAGGGACAGATACGCAGTATTTT. The chain links TRBV6-6 to TRBJ2-3; TRBD1 is a possible D gene (5 bases). Per germline, CDR1 MNHNY and CDR2 SVGAGI (reference sequence). The V end lost 2 bases, the J end lost 3 bases, and 15 bases lay between the germline ends. This CDR3 has 16 residues.

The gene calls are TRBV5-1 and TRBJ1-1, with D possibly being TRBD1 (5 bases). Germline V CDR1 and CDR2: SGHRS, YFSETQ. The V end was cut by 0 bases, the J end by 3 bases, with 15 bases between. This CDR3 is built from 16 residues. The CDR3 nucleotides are TGCGCCAGCAGCTTGGCGCCGAGGGGAGGGGACACTGAAGCTTTCTTT. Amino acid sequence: CASSLAPRGGDTEAFF.

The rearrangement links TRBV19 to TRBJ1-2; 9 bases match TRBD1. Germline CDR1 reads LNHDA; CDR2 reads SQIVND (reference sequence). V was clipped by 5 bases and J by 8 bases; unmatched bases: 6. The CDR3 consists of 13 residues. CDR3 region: CASSPQGAGGYTF. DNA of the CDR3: TGTGCCAGTAGTCCACAGGGGGCGGGAGGCTACACCTTC.